These 14 T cell receptor beta chains were sequenced from one sample in a study of blood T cell repertoires in COVID-19. Using immunoSEQ multiplex PCR, the repertoire was profiled, and TCRdb retains in-frame clones only, with some absent. The sample comprises just under 85,000 clones, around nine tenths of which are singletons, and 8% rests with the top ten. The sequenced sample was peripheral blood. Source of these receptors: an older man with active or convalescent COVID-19.

CDR3 bases: TGCGCCAGCAGTCAACAGGGAGCCAAAAACATTCAGTACTTC. The encoded protein is CASSQQGAKNIQYF. The V gene is TRBV10-2, the J gene TRBJ2-4; D may be TRBD1 (6 bases). The V end was cut by 5 bases, the J end by 0 bases, with 8 bases between. This CDR3 has 14 amino acids. CDR1 is WSHSY and CDR2 is SAAADI in the germline V gene.

The chain couples TRBV9 to TRBJ1-1; TRBD1 matches 7 bases. Germline values: CDR1 SGDLS, CDR2 YYNGEE. With 5 bases clipped from V and 4 bases from J, the junction kept 8 bases outside the gene matches. The CDR3 runs to 14 residues. The CDR3, as DNA: TGTGCCAGCAGTCTTCAGACAGGGTTCACTGAAGCTTTCTTT. It specifies CASSLQTGFTEAFF.

The V gene is TRBV6-5, the J gene TRBJ1-4; 7 bases line up with TRBD1. Germline V gene lookup returns CDR1 MNHEY and CDR2 SVGAGI. J gave up 7 bases and V 5 bases, and 7 bases lay outside the gene matches. The CDR3 is 14 amino acids. The CDR3 loop is CASSTGQTFEKLFF. CDR3 bases: TGTGCCAGCAGTACGGGACAGACATTTGAAAAACTGTTTTTT.

This chain connects TRBV4-1 to TRBJ2-3; D perhaps matches TRBD2 (6 bases). V lost 0 bases, J lost 3 bases, and 10 bases lay in between. The CDR3 loop spans 15 amino acids. Germline V gene lookup returns CDR1 MGHRA and CDR2 YSYEKL. CDR3 DNA: TGCGCCAGCAGCCAAGAGTGGGGAGGAACAGATACGCAGTATTTT. It is translated as CASSQEWGGTDTQYF.

The chain joins TRBV19 to TRBJ2-3; 13 bases match TRBD2. CDR1 is LNHDA and CDR2 is SQIVND in the germline V gene (reference sequence). The CDR3 loop spans 16 amino acids. With 5 bases clipped from V and 4 bases from J, the junction kept 6 bases outside the gene matches. This CDR3 reads CASSSRTSGRPDTQYF. The CDR3 nucleotides read TGTGCCAGTAGTTCTAGGACTAGCGGGAGACCAGATACGCAGTATTTT.

V and J are TRBV7-9 and TRBJ2-3; TRBD2 matches 9 bases. The CDR3 is 16 amino acids. With 1 base clipped from V and 6 bases from J, the junction kept 8 bases outside the gene matches. Germline CDR1 and CDR2: SEHNR and FQNEAQ (reference sequence). CDR3 loop: CASSLDAGGLSDTQYF. CDR3 bases: TGTGCCAGCAGCTTAGATGCGGGGGGGCTCTCTGATACGCAGTATTTT.

The chain links TRBV5-1 to TRBJ1-2, with 7 nucleotides matching TRBD1. This CDR3 has 15 amino acids. Germline V lookup: CDR1 SGHRS, CDR2 YFSETQ. V lost 0 bases and J lost 0; bases outside the gene matches: 2. The CDR3 reads CASSLGDRANYGYTF. In nucleotides, the CDR3 is TGCGCCAGCAGCTTGGGGGACAGAGCTAACTATGGCTACACCTTC.

The chain uses TRBV6-5 and TRBJ2-1, with 8 bases matching TRBD1. Per germline, CDR1 MNHEY and CDR2 SVGAGI. The length of the CDR3 is 15 residues. J lost 2 bases, V lost 5 bases, and 5 bases had no gene match. CDR3 sequence (DNA): TGTGCCAGCAGTCCGGACAGGGACCCCTACAATGAGCAGTTCTTC. Amino acids: CASSPDRDPYNEQFF.

This clone was detected a few times. The chain is built from TRBV28 and TRBJ1-1; the match to TRBD1 covers 7 bases. Germline V gene lookup returns CDR1 MDHEN and CDR2 SYDVKM. Trimming cost V 3 bases and J 2 bases; bases outside gene matches: 12. This CDR3 is built from 17 residues. The chain's CDR3 is CASSFPRGRTRNTEAFF. The CDR3 DNA is TGTGCCAGCAGTTTCCCCAGGGGGAGGACGAGAAACACTGAAGCTTTCTTT.

This clone appeared a single time. The DNA of the CDR3 is TGCGCCAGCAGCTTGGGAAGTACAAACACTGAAGCTTTCTTT. Protein product: CASSLGSTNTEAFF. The chain employs TRBV5-1 and TRBJ1-1, with D unresolved. The CDR3 has 14 amino acids. V lost 0 bases and J 2 bases, leaving 8 bases between the germline ends. Germline V gene sequence: CDR1 SGHRS, CDR2 YFSETQ.

The CDR3 nucleotides are TGTGCCAGCAGCGTAGAGACTAGCGGGAGTGGGGTCATTCAGTACTTC. It specifies CASSVETSGSGVIQYF. The chain combines TRBV9 with TRBJ2-4; 12 nucleotides line up with TRBD2. The germline gives CDR1 SGDLS, CDR2 YYNGEE. The CDR3 runs to 16 residues. The trim removed 0 bases at V and 9 bases at J, leaving 7 bases unmatched.

V and J are TRBV6-6 and TRBJ2-1, with 13 nucleotides matching TRBD2. The trim removed 6 bases at V and 8 bases at J, leaving 7 bases unmatched. From germline, CDR1 is MNHNY and CDR2 SVGAGI (reference sequence). The CDR3 has 15 residues. The CDR3 coding sequence is TGTGCCAGCAGAACCGGGACTAGCGGGAACTATGAGCAGTTCTTC. Its translation is CASRTGTSGNYEQFF.

This clone was counted once. The chain is built from TRBV5-1 and TRBJ1-6; D perhaps matches TRBD1 (6 bases). The germline V gene has CDR1 SGHRS and CDR2 YFSETQ. Trimming pared 5 bases from V and 6 bases from J, leaving 15 bases between. The CDR3 loop spans 15 amino acids. The CDR3: CASRGGQTTNSPLHF. Written as DNA, the CDR3 is TGCGCCAGCAGGGGCGGACAGACTACTAATTCACCCCTCCACTTT. Looking up the rest from reference TRBV5-1 and TRBJ1-6 gives the full variable domain: KAGVTQTPRYLIKTRGQQVTLSCSPISGHRSVSWYQQTPGQGLQFLFEYFSETQRNKGNFPGRFSGRQFSNSRSEMNVSTLELGDSALYLCASRGGQTTNSPLHFGNGTRLTVT.

The V call is TRBV5-1, the J call TRBJ1-6; D is perhaps TRBD1 (6 bases). Germline V gene data show CDR1 as SGHRS and CDR2 as YFSETQ. V lost 0 bases to trimming and J lost 5 bases, with 15 bases between them. The CDR3 has 17 amino acids. CDR3 loop: CASSLGQVHLNNSPLHF. DNA of the CDR3: TGCGCCAGCAGCTTGGGACAGGTTCATCTAAATAATTCACCCCTCCACTTT.